This T cell receptor beta chain was identified in a study of T cells after yellow fever vaccination. Study results and caveats: Post-booster repertoires contained most primary-vaccination clones again (roughly 96% CD4, about 90% CD8). Among all clonotypes, a small share was observed in both CD4 and CD8 compartments. Contamination of FACS-sorted repertoires by abundant clonotypes from the bulk population could occur.

It was through 5'RACE template switching that TCR cDNA was made, with a universal primer site and UMIs added. TCRdb fed the 5' RACE reads into MiXCR, producing one record per CDR3 protein. The data hold some 350,000 distinct CDR3 sequences, with about 6% observed a single time. This clonotype was seen only a few times. Its specificity is not known. This sequence originates from a man aged 30 to 45 who received the YFV17D yellow fever vaccine. Here the sequenced sample was PBMCs, taken 5 days after the yellow fever booster vaccination.

Written as DNA, the CDR3 is TGTGCCAGCAGTTCATTAGCGGACTCCTACGAGCAGTACTTC. Translating it yields CASSSLADSYEQYF. The chain uses TRBV12-3 or TRBV12-4 and TRBJ2-7; a possible D gene is TRBD2 (6 bases). This CDR3 has 14 residues. V gave up 4 bases and J gave up 0 bases, with 10 bases separating them.